The 28 T cell receptor beta chains presented below share a single source sample, sequenced in a study of T cell repertoires in cytomegalovirus infection. These TCRs are of unknown antigen specificity. TCRdb itself ran the reads through MiXCR, one entry per CDR3 protein. In the table there are approximately 990,000 distinct CDR3 sequences, about a third of which are singletons. This specimen was cultured CD8+ T cells from PBMCs, taken from culture after CMV antigen stimulation. Receptor source: a human donor in good health (CMV status not recorded). Some clones in this sample may be carry-over from other donors' samples.

This clonotype occurred a few times. This chain links TRBV12-3 or TRBV12-4 with TRBJ2-3; D remains unclear. The CDR3 runs 16 residues. V was cut by 7 bases and J by 0 bases, with 17 bases left in between. CDR3: CASTLPVSSSTDTQYF. Here the CDR3 DNA reads TGTGCCAGCACCCTACCTGTGAGTTCTAGCACAGATACGCAGTATTTT.

The rearrangement links TRBV4-1 to TRBJ2-3; 9 bases fit TRBD1. The trim removed 3 bases at V and 5 bases at J, leaving 6 bases unmatched. The germline CDR1 and CDR2 sequences are MGHRA and YSYEKL. This CDR3 comprises 15 residues. CDR3 DNA: TGCGCCAGCAGCCAGAGACAGGGGGGGAGAGATACGCAGTATTTT. Translation gives CASSQRQGGRDTQYF.

V and J are TRBV29-1 and TRBJ2-7; 8 nucleotides align to TRBD1. The CDR3 is made up of 15 amino acids. Trimming took 6 bases from V and 2 from J; bases not matched to a gene: 12. The germline V gene encodes CDR1 SQVTM and CDR2 ANQGSEA. Written as DNA, the CDR3 is TGCAGCGTGAGGGGCCCGACAGGGGCTACCTACGAGCAGTACTTC. It is translated as CSVRGPTGATYEQYF.

This clonotype occurred many times. This chain joins TRBV7-2 and TRBJ1-1; 7 bases align to TRBD1. The CDR3 loop spans 18 amino acids. With V trimmed by 4 bases and J by 3 bases, 17 bases remained unmatched. Looked up from germline, CDR1 is SGHTA and CDR2 is FQGNSA. The CDR3 protein is CASSSTGTQRGRYTEAFF. CDR3 nucleotide sequence: TGTGCCAGCAGCTCTACCGGGACACAAAGGGGGCGGTACACTGAAGCTTTCTTT.

In regard to this clonotype: Germline is not matched at one junction end, which may reflect a read error. This chain joins TRBV20-1 and TRBJ2-1, with D possibly TRBD2 on 6 matching bases. The CDR3 covers 13 residues. The V gene's germline CDR1 is DFQATT and CDR2 SNEGSKA (reference sequence). In DNA form, the CDR3 reads TGCAGTGCTAGGAGCGGGTCCTACAATGAGCGGTTCTTC. It specifies CSARSGSYNERFF.

The chain combines TRBV9 with TRBJ1-1, with D perhaps TRBD1 (5 bases). This CDR3 is built from 14 residues. V was cut by 7 bases and J by 5 bases, with 18 bases left in between. Germline V lookup: CDR1 SGDLS, CDR2 YYNGEE. CDR3 bases: TGTGCCAGCGCCCGGGGCGTGGGTTGGACTGAAGCTTTCTTT. It translates to CASARGVGWTEAFF.

V gene TRBV19 combines with J gene TRBJ1-1, with a possible D match to TRBD1 (5 bases). The CDR3 is 14 amino acids. V lost 3 bases and J 1 base, leaving 9 bases between the germline ends. Looked up from germline, CDR1 is LNHDA and CDR2 is SQIVND (reference sequence). The CDR3: CASSMRRENTEAFF. The CDR3 nucleotides are TGTGCCAGTAGTATGCGCAGGGAGAACACTGAAGCTTTCTTT.

V and J are TRBV2 and TRBJ2-7; D is perhaps TRBD1 (6 bases). The V gene lost 3 bases and the J gene lost 5 bases, with 17 bases spanning the gap. The CDR3 contains 15 residues. Looked up from germline, CDR1 is SNHLY and CDR2 is FYNNEI. Written as DNA, the CDR3 is TGTGCCAGCAGTGAGGTCCAGGGGCCGCGGGACGAGCAGTACTTC. Translation: CASSEVQGPRDEQYF.

V and J are TRBV14 and TRBJ2-4, with D possibly being TRBD2 (6 bases). V was clipped by 4 bases and J by 2 bases, with 18 bases between them. In germline, CDR1 is SGHDN, CDR2 FVKESK. The CDR3 contains 17 residues. In DNA form, the CDR3 reads TGTGCCAGCAGCCCGGCTACGGGGGAGAGCCCCAAAAACATTCAGTACTTC. Protein sequence: CASSPATGESPKNIQYF.

This chain links TRBV27 with TRBJ2-7; D is perhaps TRBD1 or TRBD2 (5 bases each). The germline V and J ends were trimmed by 5 bases and 6 bases, with 20 bases remaining between them. Germline loops: CDR1 MNHEY, CDR2 SMNVEV (reference sequence). This CDR3 spans 15 amino acids. CDR3 protein: CASSALGPLASEQYV. Here the CDR3 DNA reads TGTGCCAGCAGTGCCCTGGGGCCCCTAGCTTCCGAGCAGTACGTC.

This clonotype was seen only a few times. The chain combines TRBV28 with TRBJ2-1; 7 bases match TRBD1. The V gene's germline CDR1 is MDHEN and CDR2 SYDVKM. Losses at the gene ends were 1 base for V and 3 bases for J; bases not matched to a gene: 3. This CDR3 has 15 amino acids. CDR3 DNA: TGTGCCAGCAGTTTATCCGGACAGGTCTACAATGAGCAGTTCTTC. Translating it yields CASSLSGQVYNEQFF.

The V gene is TRBV4-1, the J gene TRBJ2-1; 10 nucleotides align to TRBD2. The germline V gene encodes CDR1 MGHRA and CDR2 YSYEKL. V lost 1 base to trimming and J lost 6 bases; unmatched junction nucleotides: 9. There are 17 residues in the CDR3. For the CDR3, the DNA is TGCGCCAGCAGCCAAGTGCTTCTAGCGGGGGCCTCCAATGAGCAGTTCTTC. Its translation: CASSQVLLAGASNEQFF.

The sample holds a few counts of this clonotype. This chain connects TRBV19 to TRBJ2-2; possibly TRBD1 for D (6 bases). Germline V gives CDR1 LNHDA, CDR2 SQIVND (reference sequence). The V end lost 3 bases, the J end lost 1 base, and 15 bases lay between the germline ends. This CDR3 is built from 17 residues. In DNA form, the CDR3 reads TGTGCCAGTAGTATCGATTGGGGGCTCGGGAACACCGGGGAGCTGTTTTTT. Amino acids: CASSIDWGLGNTGELFF.

This chain connects TRBV19 to TRBJ1-5; 10 nucleotides match TRBD1. CDR3 size: 17 residues. Trimming removed 2 bases from V and 0 bases from J; junction bases left unmatched: 4. The V gene's germline CDR1 is LNHDA and CDR2 SQIVND (reference sequence). CDR3 DNA: TGTGCCAGTAGTATACCGGGACAGGGGAATAGCAATCAGCCCCAGCATTTT. Translating it yields CASSIPGQGNSNQPQHF.

In this sample, this clonotype turned up many times. This chain connects TRBV28 to TRBJ2-1, with D maybe TRBD1 (6 bases). The V gene's germline CDR1 is MDHEN and CDR2 SYDVKM. This CDR3 is built from 18 residues. The V end was cut by 3 bases, the J end by 4 bases, with 22 bases between. The CDR3 bases are TGTGCCAGCAGTTTCAGCCTATCTTGGGACAACGTTTACAATGAGCAGTTCTTC. Translated, it gives CASSFSLSWDNVYNEQFF.

J is TRBJ2-2 and V is TRBV7-6; TRBD1 might be the D (5 bases). Germline assignment: CDR1 SGHVS and CDR2 FNYEAQ. The CDR3 is 16 residues long. V was pared by 2 bases and J by 7 bases, with 17 bases between. The CDR3: CASSLKQAGLLGELFF. The CDR3 bases are TGTGCCAGCAGCTTAAAACAGGCTGGCCTTCTCGGGGAGCTGTTTTTT.

This clonotype was counted ten times or more. The chain links TRBV4-1 to TRBJ2-2, with TRBD1 matching 10 bases. Germline values: CDR1 MGHRA, CDR2 YSYEKL. V trimming: 5 bases; J trimming: 1 base; junction bases outside the gene matches: 4. The CDR3 contains 16 residues. The CDR3 spells CASSERTGGNTGELFF. Written as DNA, the CDR3 is TGCGCCAGCAGCGAACGGACAGGGGGGAACACCGGGGAGCTGTTTTTT.

This clonotype was recorded a few times. The chain joins TRBV6-2 or TRBV6-3 to TRBJ2-3; the match to TRBD2 covers 13 bases. Trimming cost V 2 bases and J 2 bases; bases outside gene matches: 4. Germline V lookup: CDR1 MNHEY, CDR2 SVGEGT. This CDR3 is built from 17 residues. CDR3 protein: CASSYPTSGGTTDTQYF. The CDR3 DNA follows: TGTGCCAGCAGTTACCCGACTAGCGGGGGGACCACAGATACGCAGTATTTT.

This clonotype was observed a few times. This chain links TRBV4-3 with TRBJ2-5; unclear D gene. This CDR3 contains 15 residues. CDR1 and CDR2 (germline): LGHNA, YSLEER. Trimming left V 1 base short and J 2 bases short, with 11 bases between. CDR3: CASSQATAAQETQYF. The CDR3 coding sequence is TGCGCCAGCAGCCAAGCTACGGCGGCTCAAGAGACCCAGTACTTC.

The chain has TRBV15 and TRBJ2-1; D is possibly TRBD2 (5 bases). Per germline, CDR1 LNHNV and CDR2 YYDKDF (reference sequence). V lost 4 bases to trimming and J lost 0 bases, with 10 bases between them. The CDR3 has 15 residues. The CDR3 DNA reads TGTGCCACCAGCATCCGAGGGAGCTCCTACAATGAGCAGTTCTTC. This translates into CATSIRGSSYNEQFF.

V gene TRBV5-8 combines with J gene TRBJ2-2, with TRBD2 matching over 13 bases. The V gene's germline CDR1 is SGHTS and CDR2 YDEGEE. Unmatched junction bases numbered 19, after V lost 4 bases and J lost 4 bases. The CDR3 extends over 21 amino acids. The DNA of the CDR3 is TGTGCCAGCAGCCCCGTCCCGACTAGCGGGGGGCCCTACACCTTCACCGGGGAGCTGTTTTTT. Encoded protein: CASSPVPTSGGPYTFTGELFF.

CDR3 loop: CSVELAGPVVGELFF. The DNA for the CDR3 is TGCAGCGTTGAATTGGCAGGTCCCGTGGTCGGGGAGCTGTTTTTT. The chain uses TRBV29-1 and TRBJ2-2; no clear D. Trimming left V 2 bases short and J 7 bases short, with 17 bases between. Germline loops: CDR1 SQVTM, CDR2 ANQGSEA. The CDR3 covers 15 residues.

This clonotype was seen a handful of times. The chain carries TRBV19 and TRBJ2-7, with TRBD1 matching over 8 bases. From germline, CDR1 is LNHDA and CDR2 SQIVND (reference sequence). This CDR3 comprises 15 residues. The junction had 6 bases not matched to a gene; V was cut back by 3 bases and J by 2 bases. As DNA, the CDR3 is TGTGCCAGTAGTATCCGGGACAGGACAACCTACGAGCAGTACTTC. This translates into CASSIRDRTTYEQYF.

The chain employs TRBV12-3 or TRBV12-4 and TRBJ2-7; maybe TRBD2 (7 bases). The CDR3 has 15 amino acids. Trimming stripped 0 bases from V and 2 bases from J, with 11 bases between. The CDR3 is CASSLAGGQAYEQYF. The CDR3 DNA is TGTGCCAGCAGTTTAGCGGGGGGGCAGGCCTACGAGCAGTACTTC.

The chain employs TRBV11-2 and TRBJ2-1; 8 nucleotides line up with TRBD1. After removal of 2 bases from V and 9 bases from J, the junction contained 18 bases not matched to a gene. From germline, CDR1 is SGHAT and CDR2 FQNNGV. This CDR3 contains 18 residues. CDR3 sequence reads: CASSLPTIKGQGRIEQFF. CDR3 nucleotides: TGTGCCAGCAGCTTACCAACAATTAAAGGACAGGGTAGGATTGAGCAGTTCTTC.

This clonotype has a handful of counts. The CDR3 loop is CASGFGVVQLSPGELFF. The CDR3 nucleotides are TGTGCTAGTGGTTTTGGGGTGGTGCAGCTTTCACCCGGGGAGCTGTTTTTT. The chain carries TRBV12-5 and TRBJ2-2; D gene uncertain. Germline CDR1 LGHNT, CDR2 FRNRAP. This CDR3 is built from 17 residues. V was cut by 3 bases and J by 6 bases, with 20 bases left in between.

The chain joins TRBV6-5 to TRBJ1-3, with 7 bases lining up with TRBD1. Germline V gene lookup returns CDR1 MNHEY and CDR2 SVGAGI. V shed 8 bases and J 4 bases; nucleotides not matched to a gene: 11. The CDR3 runs to 15 residues. The chain's CDR3 is CASPTGTCKGNTIYF. As DNA, the CDR3 is TGTGCCAGCCCGACAGGGACCTGCAAAGGAAACACCATATATTTT.

J is TRBJ2-5 and V is TRBV4-1, with TRBD2 matching over 8 bases. Germline V gene data show CDR1 as MGHRA and CDR2 as YSYEKL. The CDR3 has 17 residues. V shed 6 bases, J shed 0 bases, and the junction held 12 bases outside the gene matches. In nucleotides, the CDR3 is TGCGCCAGCAGTTACAGAGCCGGGACTAGGGACCAAGAGACCCAGTACTTC. This sequence encodes CASSYRAGTRDQETQYF.